This T cell receptor beta chain emerged from a study of low-dose radiotherapy and immunotherapy resistance in tumors. Time point given: before trial treatment. Trimming pared 0 bases from V and 0 bases from J, leaving 15 bases between. CDR3 length: 17 residues. Germline CDR1 GTSNPN, CDR2 SVGIG (reference sequence). Primers targeting TRAV and TRBV primed first-strand cDNA, covering alpha and beta chains. TCR amplification involved about 19 PCR cycles with a constant-region primer and V-primer adapter. TCRdb reanalysed the reads using MiXCR and keeps one entry per CDR3 protein. This table has tens of thousands of distinct CDR3 sequences, roughly a sixth appearing once. Many counts were recorded for this clonotype.

Material: PBMCs, obtained before treatment. This chain uses TRBV30 with TRBJ1-3; perhaps TRBD1 as D (6 bases). The TCR originated in a male donor with prostate cancer. The CDR3 nucleotides are TGTGCCTGGAGTGTAGCCCAGCGGACAGCCTCTGGAAACACCATATATTTT. This sequence encodes CAWSVAQRTASGNTIYF.